This T cell receptor beta chain was identified during a study of vaccination effects on CD4 cells after COVID-19. The CDR3 has 15 residues. Germline-derived CDR1 and CDR2 are WNHNN and SYGVQD (reference sequence). With V trimmed by 6 bases and J by 1 base, 6 bases remained unmatched. General study findings and limits: From healthy vaccinees, only 1 of 255 vaccine-induced clones also reacted to common cold coronaviruses. Marked clonal contraction of infection- and vaccine-induced clones was seen late after vaccination.

As regards this clone: The antigen remains unidentified.

Method: immunoSEQ multiplex PCR; TCRdb's copy keeps in-frame clones and lacks some. Of about 63,000 clones listed, less than 80% are singletons. Peptide-pool stimulation followed by sequencing identified expanded antigen-specific CD4+ clonotypes in the ViraFEST assay. Culture proceeded for 9 to 11 days, and CD4+ T cells were then isolated. Nobody among the vaccine recipients had prior SARS-CoV-2 infection (nucleocapsid antibodies were negative). Every well got around 1.9 million PBMC, which were grown with around 9.2 IU/ml IL-2 and 8.5 to 10 ug/ml peptides. Cultures had half their medium replaced with IL-2 medium on days 3 and 7.

This clonotype was obtained from a human donor who received a COVID-19 vaccine. The specimen comprised CD4+ T cells from PBMCs cultured with HCoV-OC43 spike peptides, sampled before COVID-19 vaccination. Indicated subset: HCoV-OC43 spike overlapping peptide pool stimulation. This chain links TRBV10-1 with TRBJ1-1, with TRBD1 matching over 9 bases. The CDR3 nucleotides are TGCGCCAGCAGCCCCGGACAGGGGTCGAACACTGAAGCTTTCTTT. It codes for CASSPGQGSNTEAFF.